This T cell receptor beta chain was documented in a study of T cell changes during pregnancy in multiple sclerosis. The method was immunoSEQ multiplex PCR; TCRdb's version includes in-frame clones alone and lacks a portion of them. This sample has 70,000 to 80,000 clones; roughly 94% occur once, and the top ten carry about 0.6%. Sequenced material: peripheral blood, taken in the third trimester of pregnancy. The sequence was obtained from a female donor with multiple sclerosis, enrolled in a pregnancy study.

The CDR3 spells CASSRGTDTQYF. The CDR3 nucleotides are TGTGCCAGCAGCCGGGGGACAGATACGCAGTATTTT. The genes are TRBV13 and TRBJ2-3; D may be TRBD2 (6 bases). The germline CDR1 and CDR2 sequences are PRHDT and FYEKMQ (reference sequence). V dropped 5 bases and J dropped 3 bases, with 6 bases sitting between them. The CDR3 totals 12 residues.